The rows below give T cell receptor beta chains drawn from one sample of a study of blood T cell repertoires in COVID-19. Clones were read by immunoSEQ multiplex PCR, and TCRdb kept only the in-frame ones, dropping some. The sample records about 200,000 clones, 70% to 85% being singletons. Sequencing input: peripheral blood. The receptors shown here come from a human donor with acute or convalescent COVID-19. The donor label of this sample is uncertain. CDR3s include the opening cysteine and the closing phenylalanine or tryptophan. A D gene is named only where the DNA matches it firmly. A clone size is listed for some rows: how often the clone was seen (once, few, many), or a class if it is expanded.

NA	TRBJ1-5	NA	TRBV7-2	CASGEGQANQPQHF	TGTGCCAGCGGGGAGGGGCAGGCCAATCAGCCCCAGCATTTT
NA	TRBJ2-7	NA	TRBV6-5	CASSYGPYEQYF	TGTGCCAGCAGTTACGGGCCCTACGAGCAGTACTTC
NA	TRBJ1-5	once	TRBV7-2	CASGWSPNQPQHF	TGTGCCAGCGGTTGGAGCCCCAATCAGCCCCAGCATTTT
NA	TRBJ2-3	NA	TRBV4-3	CASSQDTSTDTQYF	TGCGCCAGCAGCCAAGACACTAGCACAGATACGCAGTATTTT
NA	TRBJ1-6	NA	TRBV24-1	CATNLQDNSPLHF	TGTGCCACGAACCTCCAGGATAATTCACCCCTCCACTTT
NA	TRBJ2-2	once	TRBV6-5	CASRRSLTGELFF	TGTGCCAGCAGGAGGTCTCTCACCGGGGAGCTGTTTTTT
TRBD1	TRBJ1-5	NA	TRBV24-1	CATSDGTGADQPQHF	TGTGCCACCAGTGATGGGACAGGGGCGGACCAGCCCCAGCATTTT
NA	TRBJ2-2	NA	TRBV19	CASSITLPRNTGELFF	TGTGCCAGTAGTATCACCCTTCCCAGAAACACCGGGGAGCTGTTTTTT
TRBD2	TRBJ2-2	NA	TRBV7-8	CASSLALAGAGELFF	TGTGCCAGCAGCTTAGCTCTAGCGGGAGCCGGGGAGCTGTTTTTT
NA	TRBJ1-2	NA	TRBV18	CASSPGQGYGYTF	TGTGCCAGCTCACCAGGGCAGGGCTATGGCTACACCTTC
NA	TRBJ2-7	NA	TRBV5-1	CASSLESGLSYEQYF	TGCGCCAGCAGCTTGGAATCCGGGTTATCCTACGAGCAGTACTTC
NA	TRBJ2-3	once	TRBV18	CASSYGSARTDTQYF	TGTGCCAGCTCATACGGGAGTGCCCGCACAGATACGCAGTATTTT
TRBD1	TRBJ1-5	NA	TRBV7-8	CASSLGTGQGSQPQHF	TGTGCCAGCAGCTTAGGCACGGGACAGGGATCTCAGCCCCAGCATTTT
NA	TRBJ2-7	NA	TRBV5-1	CASSLGDREQYF	TGCGCCAGCAGCTTGGGAGATCGCGAGCAGTACTTC
TRBD1	TRBJ1-2	few	TRBV2	CASSAGTGYGYTF	TGTGCCAGCAGCGCCGGGACAGGGTATGGCTACACCTTC